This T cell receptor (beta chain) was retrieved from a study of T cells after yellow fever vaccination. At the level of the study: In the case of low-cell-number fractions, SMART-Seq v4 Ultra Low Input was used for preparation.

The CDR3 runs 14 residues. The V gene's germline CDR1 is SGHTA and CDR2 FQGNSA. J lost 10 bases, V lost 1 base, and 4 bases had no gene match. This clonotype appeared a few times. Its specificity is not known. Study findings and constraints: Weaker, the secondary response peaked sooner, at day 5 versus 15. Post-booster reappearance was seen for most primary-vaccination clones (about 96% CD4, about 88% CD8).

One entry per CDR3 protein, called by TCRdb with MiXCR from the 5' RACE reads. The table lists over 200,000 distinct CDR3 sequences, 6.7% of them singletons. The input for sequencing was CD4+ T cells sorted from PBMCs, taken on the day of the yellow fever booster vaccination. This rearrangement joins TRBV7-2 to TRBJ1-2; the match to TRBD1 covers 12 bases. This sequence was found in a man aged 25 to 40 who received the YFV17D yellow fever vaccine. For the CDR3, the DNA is TGTGCCAGCAGCTTAGAGGGGACAGGGGGCGACTACACCTTC. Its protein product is CASSLEGTGGDYTF.